The 18 T cell receptor beta chains below were found in one sample sequenced in a study of human T cells and chemical hapten exposure. TCRdb called the RACE reads again in MiXCR, with one record for every CDR3 protein. This table holds approximately 350,000 distinct CDR3 sequences, around 7% found once. Time point noted: patch test 1, 2 weeks after DPC sensitization. Treatment noted: therapeutic diphenylcyclopropenone sensitization with weekly scalp DPC. The source material was whole blood, sampled in connection with sensitization to the hapten diphenylcyclopropenone (DPC). The receptors were sampled from a woman aged 18 to 35 with alopecia areata. Some clones in this sample may be carry-over from other donors' samples.

The chain joins TRBV12-3 or TRBV12-4 to TRBJ1-5; possibly TRBD1 for D (5 bases). The CDR3 totals 16 residues. The V end lost 6 bases, the J end lost 1 base, and 16 bases lay between the germline ends. CDR3 DNA: TGTGCCAGCAGCCCCTCTTCAGGGAGGAGCAATCAGCCCCAGCATTTT. Translation: CASSPSSGRSNQPQHF.

This clonotype appeared many times. V and J are TRBV5-1 and TRBJ1-1; TRBD1 might be the D (5 bases). This CDR3 spans 11 amino acids. Trimming left V 4 bases short and J 5 bases short, with 6 bases between. Germline-derived CDR1 and CDR2 are SGHRS and YFSETQ. Here the CDR3 DNA reads TGCGCCAGCAGCGACAGTACTGAAGCTTTCTTT. It encodes CASSDSTEAFF.

This clonotype has ten or more counts. The chain is built from TRBV7-9 and TRBJ2-7, with D perhaps matching TRBD1 (5 bases). V gave up 1 base and J gave up 4 bases, with 11 bases separating them. Germline V gives CDR1 SEHNR, CDR2 FQNEAQ (reference sequence). This CDR3 spans 14 amino acids. The CDR3 coding sequence is TGTGCCAGCAGCTTAGTTGAAGGGGTGTACGAGCAGTACTTC. It is translated as CASSLVEGVYEQYF.

This chain uses TRBV9 with TRBJ2-7; 7 positions match TRBD1. Germline V gene sequence: CDR1 SGDLS, CDR2 YYNGEE. Trimming took 0 bases from V and 5 from J; bases not matched to a gene: 11. The CDR3 covers 16 residues. The CDR3 reads CASSVAITGAVHEQYF. The CDR3, as DNA: TGTGCCAGCAGCGTAGCGATTACAGGGGCGGTACACGAGCAGTACTTC.

In its sample, this clonotype was seen many times. CDR3 sequence: CASSWVYSGANVLTF. The CDR3 DNA reads as TGTGCCAGCAGCTGGGTCTACTCTGGGGCCAACGTCCTGACTTTC. The chain combines TRBV7-9 with TRBJ2-6; D is ambiguous. The CDR3 is 15 amino acids. CDR1 and CDR2 (germline): SEHNR, FQNEAQ (reference sequence). The V end was cut by 4 bases, the J end by 0 bases, with 7 bases between.

In this sample, this clonotype turned up a few times. This chain joins TRBV4-1 and TRBJ1-4; D possibly corresponds to TRBD1 (6 bases). This CDR3 region has 16 residues. Germline loops: CDR1 MGHRA, CDR2 YSYEKL. V dropped 4 bases and J dropped 0 bases, with 12 bases sitting between them. This CDR3 reads CASSPEGGATNEKLFF. The DNA for the CDR3 is TGCGCCAGCAGCCCCGAAGGGGGAGCAACTAATGAAAAACTGTTTTTT.

This chain links TRBV6-6 with TRBJ1-1, with D uncertain. CDR1 and CDR2 (germline): MNHNY, SVGAGI (reference sequence). Between the trimmed V and J ends, which lost 2 bases and 0 bases, there was a span of 7 bases. The CDR3 sequence is 14 residues long. CDR3 residues: CASSYGRLNTEAFF. In nucleotides, the CDR3 is TGTGCCAGCAGTTACGGGCGTTTGAACACTGAAGCTTTCTTT.

The sample holds many counts of this clonotype. The chain employs TRBV7-9 and TRBJ2-2; D possibly corresponds to TRBD1 (5 bases). Germline lookup yields CDR1 SEHNR and CDR2 FQNEAQ (reference sequence). V lost 5 bases and J 1 base, leaving 14 bases between the germline ends. CDR3 size: 16 residues. In nucleotides, the CDR3 is TGTGCCAGCAGCGGCGGCCGGCAGGGGAACACCGGGGAGCTGTTTTTT. As protein: CASSGGRQGNTGELFF. Complete variable domain (other parts from reference TRBV7-9 and TRBJ2-2): DTGVSQNPRHKITKRGQNVTFRCDPISEHNRLYWYRQTLGQGPEFLTYFQNEAQLEKSRLLSDRFSAERPKGSFSTLEIQRTEQGDSAMYLCASSGGRQGNTGELFFGEGSRLTVL.

On this clonotype itself: A much bigger clone sits one base away, suggesting this may be a read error. The rearrangement uses TRBV5-1 and TRBJ2-5; D might be TRBD1 (6 bases). The CDR3 has 15 amino acids. Germline CDR1 reads SGHRS; CDR2 reads YFSETQ. V was cut by 4 bases and J by 3 bases, with 16 bases left in between. The CDR3, as DNA: TGCGCCAGCAGCCCAGTCACAGGGCTAGAAGAGACCCAGTACTTC. This codes for CASSPVTGLEETQYF.

The table lists this clonotype with many counts. The chain joins TRBV13 to TRBJ2-3, with D possibly being TRBD2 (6 bases). The CDR3 sequence is 16 residues long. CDR1 and CDR2 from the germline V gene are PRHDT and FYEKMQ (reference sequence). V lost 5 bases and J lost 5, with 20 bases in between. CDR3 protein: CASSPRLGSAVDTQYF. For the CDR3, the DNA is TGTGCCAGCAGCCCCCGACTAGGTTCGGCCGTAGATACGCAGTATTTT.

The genes are TRBV20-1 and TRBJ2-2; no definite D call. CDR3 size: 13 residues. V lost 4 bases and J 0 bases, leaving 6 bases between the germline ends. Germline CDR1 and CDR2: DFQATT and SNEGSKA (reference sequence). The CDR3 reads CSANSPNTGELFF. CDR3 nucleotide sequence: TGCAGTGCTAATTCGCCGAACACCGGGGAGCTGTTTTTT.

This clonotype has a handful of counts. The J gene is TRBJ1-1, the V gene TRBV6-2 or TRBV6-3; D ambiguous. Trimming pared 7 bases from V and 4 bases from J, leaving 13 bases between. Germline lookup yields CDR1 MNHEY and CDR2 SVGEGT. The CDR3 extends over 13 amino acids. For the CDR3, the DNA is TGTGCCAGCACCCCAGTGGGTGGCACTGAAGCTTTCTTT. Its translation is CASTPVGGTEAFF.

The chain joins TRBV7-9 to TRBJ1-1; 7 bases line up with TRBD1. J gave up 8 bases and V 2 bases, and 8 bases lay outside the gene matches. CDR1 SEHNR and CDR2 FQNEAQ come from the germline V gene (reference sequence). The CDR3 is 14 residues long. The CDR3 DNA sequence: TGTGCCAGCAGCTTAACCTTAACAGGGGACGAAGCTTTCTTT. This encodes CASSLTLTGDEAFF.

This clonotype was detected ten times or more. The CDR3 is CASSSRLYGYTF. CDR3 nucleotides: TGTGCCAGCAGCTCCAGACTCTATGGCTACACCTTC. The rearrangement joins TRBV9 to TRBJ1-2; D call uncertain. The CDR3 is 12 residues long. In germline, CDR1 is SGDLS, CDR2 YYNGEE. The V gene lost 4 bases and the J gene lost 4 bases, with 8 bases spanning the gap.

This clonotype was picked up a small number of times. The CDR3 DNA reads as TGTGCCAGCAGCTTTTCAAGAGGCCTGAATCAGCCCCAGCATTTT. Translating gives CASSFSRGLNQPQHF. The V and J genes are TRBV7-9 and TRBJ1-5; no definite D call. V was shortened by 3 bases and J by 4 bases, with 13 bases between the two germline ends. CDR1 is SEHNR, CDR2 FQNEAQ, per germline (reference sequence). The CDR3 loop spans 15 amino acids.

V is TRBV20-1 and J is TRBJ1-6, with D possibly being TRBD1 (5 bases). The CDR3 spans 17 residues. V was cut by 0 bases and J by 0 bases, with 12 bases left in between. CDR1 and CDR2 from the germline V gene are DFQATT and SNEGSKA (reference sequence). CDR3 protein: CSARDPRGDSYNSPLHF. The CDR3 DNA reads as TGCAGTGCTAGAGACCCCCGGGGGGACTCCTATAATTCACCCCTCCACTTT.

This clonotype was found a few times. V gene TRBV6-6 combines with J gene TRBJ1-5, with D unresolved. The CDR3 is 12 residues long. Per germline, CDR1 MNHNY and CDR2 SVGAGI (reference sequence). Trimming cost V 7 bases and J 4 bases, with 8 bases left between them. CDR3 protein: CASTQVNQPQHF. CDR3 nucleotide sequence: TGTGCCAGCACCCAAGTGAATCAGCCCCAGCATTTT.

This clonotype has a handful of counts. This sequence joins TRBV27 and TRBJ2-5, with 8 bases matching TRBD1. Germline V gene lookup returns CDR1 MNHEY and CDR2 SMNVEV (reference sequence). With V trimmed by 4 bases and J by 7 bases, 8 bases remained unmatched. The CDR3 is 14 amino acids. Written as DNA, the CDR3 is TGTGCCAGCAGTTCCAATCAGGGGGCGGTGACCCAGTACTTC. Its translation is CASSSNQGAVTQYF.